This T cell receptor (beta chain) was recovered during a study of CD8 T cells in Susac syndrome. RNA totalling roughly 0.5 to 1 ug underwent reverse transcription with random hexamers. A single record per CDR3 protein comes from TCRdb applying MiXCR to the immunoSEQ multiplex PCR reads. The sample lists around 180,000 distinct CDR3 sequences; 85% to 95% were seen once. High-throughput TCR beta sequencing covered peripheral CD8+ and CD4+ T cells. Trimming took 1 base from V and 6 from J; bases not matched to a gene: 6. The CDR3 is made up of 14 amino acids. From germline, CDR1 is LNHNV and CDR2 YYDKDF (reference sequence).

The receptor's source is a human donor with Susac syndrome. Sequences were obtained from CD4+ T cells from PBMCs. The chain employs TRBV15 and TRBJ2-7; 7 bases agree with TRBD1. Here the CDR3 reads CATSRAADRIEQYF. CDR3 bases: TGTGCCACCAGCAGAGCCGCGGACAGGATCGAGCAGTACTTC.